Below, 15 T cell receptor beta chains from the same sample are listed, as sequenced in a study of blood T cell repertoires in COVID-19. Using immunoSEQ multiplex PCR, the repertoire was profiled, and TCRdb retains in-frame clones only, with some absent. The profile shows about 480,000 clones, less than 90% of them singletons. The sample consisted of PBMCs or T cells enriched from blood (not recorded which). These TCRs come from an older woman who had recovered from COVID-19.

The chain has TRBV5-8 and TRBJ2-1, with TRBD2 identical over 8 bases. This CDR3 is 15 amino acids long. CDR1 is SGHTS and CDR2 is YDEGEE in the germline V gene. The ends lost 2 bases at V and 1 base at J; junction bases unmatched: 2. The CDR3 DNA follows: TGTGCCAGCAGCTTACGGGGGGGGTCCTACAATGAGCAGTTCTTC. Its translation is CASSLRGGSYNEQFF.

The J gene is TRBJ1-2, the V gene TRBV5-6; TRBD1 is a possible D gene (5 bases). V gave up 4 bases and J gave up 4 bases, with 11 bases separating them. The V gene's germline CDR1 is SGHDT and CDR2 YYEEEE. The CDR3 extends over 13 amino acids. This chain's CDR3 is CASSPTGPYGYTF. CDR3 coding DNA: TGTGCCAGCAGCCCTACAGGTCCCTATGGCTACACCTTC.

This chain uses TRBV4-1 with TRBJ1-2; 8 nucleotides line up with TRBD1. Trimming took 4 bases from V and 2 from J; bases not matched to a gene: 21. CDR1 and CDR2 (germline): MGHRA, YSYEKL. The CDR3 contains 20 residues. CDR3 nucleotides: TGCGCCAGCAGCCTCCGAGCGACAGGGGAAAGCCTCTTAGACAACTATGGCTACACCTTC. Encoded protein: CASSLRATGESLLDNYGYTF.

The rearrangement joins TRBV24-1 to TRBJ2-1, with D perhaps matching TRBD1 (6 bases). CDR3 length: 13 residues. Germline-derived CDR1 and CDR2 are KGHDR and SFDVKD. V gave up 2 bases and J gave up 8 bases, with 9 bases separating them. In DNA, the CDR3 is TGTGCCACCAGTGATTACAGGGCCGATGAGCAGTTCTTC. Translation gives CATSDYRADEQFF.

This clone was detected once. The chain carries TRBV7-7 and TRBJ2-3, with unresolved D. The CDR3 runs to 14 residues. The germline V gene encodes CDR1 SSHAT and CDR2 FNYEAQ (reference sequence). With 5 bases removed from V and 2 bases from J, the gap between germline ends came to 11 bases. Written as DNA, the CDR3 is TGTGCCAGCAGCCCCAGGTTTCCCACAGATACGCAGTATTTT. Translating gives CASSPRFPTDTQYF.

J is TRBJ2-2 and V is TRBV5-1; 10 bases line up with TRBD2. The CDR3 has 17 residues. Looked up from germline, CDR1 is SGHRS and CDR2 is YFSETQ. Trimming removed 4 bases from V and 1 base from J; junction bases left unmatched: 7. DNA of the CDR3: TGCGCCAGCAGCCGGACTAGCGGAGCCCTGAACACCGGGGAGCTGTTTTTT. As protein: CASSRTSGALNTGELFF.

V and J are TRBV10-3 and TRBJ2-6, with TRBD1 as a possible D gene (5 bases). V lost 10 bases and J lost 1, with 11 bases in between. The germline V gene has CDR1 ENHRY and CDR2 SYGVKD. The CDR3 loop spans 14 amino acids. The CDR3 DNA reads as TGTGCCAACCGAGCAGGGTCTGGGGCCAACGTCCTGACTTTC. Translating gives CANRAGSGANVLTF.

The gene calls are TRBV28 and TRBJ1-5, with D perhaps TRBD1 (5 bases). This CDR3 is built from 15 residues. From germline, CDR1 is MDHEN and CDR2 SYDVKM. V dropped 7 bases and J dropped 7 bases, with 20 bases sitting between them. The CDR3: CASTSGGYVSQPQHF. CDR3 sequence (DNA): TGTGCCAGCACCTCGGGGGGGTACGTTTCGCAGCCCCAGCATTTT.

The chain joins TRBV9 to TRBJ1-2, with D uncertain. V was trimmed by 4 bases and J by 3 bases, leaving 13 bases between them. This CDR3 has 14 residues. Germline CDR1 and CDR2: SGDLS and YYNGEE. CDR3 DNA: TGTGCCAGCAGCACGGGGTTGTCGGACTATGGCTACACCTTC. Protein product: CASSTGLSDYGYTF.

This sequence joins TRBV10-1 and TRBJ2-3; maybe TRBD2 (5 bases). V was clipped by 3 bases and J by 0 bases, with 19 bases between them. CDR1 and CDR2 from the germline V gene are WNHNN and SYGVQD (reference sequence). This CDR3 spans 18 amino acids. CDR3 residues: CASSDSWKRGSSTDTQYF. The DNA for the CDR3 is TGCGCCAGCAGTGATTCCTGGAAACGAGGGTCTAGCACAGATACGCAGTATTTT.

This chain links TRBV3-1 (or the pseudogene TRBV3-2) with TRBJ1-2, with 8 bases aligning to TRBD1. Germline trimming cut 0 bases from V and 4 bases from J; bases unmatched to any gene: 10. The CDR3 is 17 residues long. The germline gives CDR1 LGHDT, CDR2 YNNKEL (reference sequence). The CDR3 region is CASSQDSQGVLFYGYTF. CDR3 sequence (DNA): TGTGCCAGCAGCCAAGATTCACAGGGGGTCCTATTCTATGGCTACACCTTC.

V gene TRBV19 combines with J gene TRBJ1-2, with 7 positions matching TRBD1. The CDR3 contains 17 residues. CDR1 and CDR2 (germline): LNHDA, SQIVND (reference sequence). Unmatched junction bases numbered 14, after V lost 0 bases and J lost 7 bases. The CDR3 loop is CASSIDLWDSDRFGYTF. Written as DNA, the CDR3 is TGTGCCAGTAGTATAGATCTCTGGGACAGCGATCGGTTTGGCTACACCTTC.

V and J are TRBV7-2 and TRBJ2-7; TRBD1 matches at 8 bases. V lost 3 bases to trimming and J lost 0 bases; unmatched junction nucleotides: 7. There are 16 residues in the CDR3. Germline lookup yields CDR1 SGHTA and CDR2 FQGNSA. This chain's CDR3 is CASSFMGQVSSYEQYF. DNA for the CDR3: TGTGCCAGCAGCTTCATGGGACAGGTCAGCTCCTACGAGCAGTACTTC.

The chain employs TRBV21-1 and TRBJ1-1; the table's D call TRBD1 went unverified against the DNA. TRBV21-1 counts as a pseudogene. The CDR3 extends over 16 amino acids. CDR3 nucleotide sequence: TGTGCCAGCAGCAGACCGAGGGGGCGCGGGAACACTGAAGCTTTCTTT. This sequence encodes CASSRPRGRGNTEAFF.

This clone was recorded once. The V gene is TRBV7-7, the J gene TRBJ2-3; the match to TRBD2 covers 8 bases. CDR1 is SSHAT and CDR2 is FNYEAQ in the germline V gene (reference sequence). This CDR3 spans 12 amino acids. CDR3 coding DNA: TGTTGGGCGGGGGGACGCACAGATACGCAGTATTTT. It is translated as CWAGGRTDTQYF. The full variable domain, in which reference TRBV7-7 and TRBJ2-3 provide the parts outside the CDR3, is GAGVSQSPRYKVTKRGQDVTLRCDPISSHATLYWYQQALGQGPEFLTYFNYEAQPDKSGLPSDRFSAERPEGSISTLTIQRTEQRDSAMYRCWAGGRTDTQYFGPGTRLTVL.